This TCR beta chain was documented in a study of blood T cell repertoires in COVID-19. TCRdb's table, derived via immunoSEQ multiplex PCR, lists solely in-frame clones and lacks some. In the table there are about 290,000 clones, under 90% of which are singletons. V lost 1 base to trimming and J lost 3 bases; unmatched junction nucleotides: 1. This CDR3 is 14 amino acids long. Per germline, CDR1 SGHNT and CDR2 YYREEE (reference sequence). This chain links TRBV5-4 with TRBJ2-1; the match to TRBD2 covers 7 bases. Sequenced: PBMCs or T cells enriched from blood (not recorded which). The TCR sequence derives from a woman aged 40-49 years who had recovered from COVID-19. This CDR3 reads CASSLPGGYNEQFF. CDR3 coding DNA: TGTGCCAGCAGCTTGCCGGGGGGCTACAATGAGCAGTTCTTC. Using reference TRBV5-4 and TRBJ2-1 for the parts outside the CDR3, the full variable domain is ETGVTQSPTHLIKTRGQQVTLRCSSQSGHNTVSWYQQALGQGPQFIFQYYREEENGRGNFPPRFSGLQFPNYSSELNVNALELDDSALYLCASSLPGGYNEQFFGPGTRLTVL.